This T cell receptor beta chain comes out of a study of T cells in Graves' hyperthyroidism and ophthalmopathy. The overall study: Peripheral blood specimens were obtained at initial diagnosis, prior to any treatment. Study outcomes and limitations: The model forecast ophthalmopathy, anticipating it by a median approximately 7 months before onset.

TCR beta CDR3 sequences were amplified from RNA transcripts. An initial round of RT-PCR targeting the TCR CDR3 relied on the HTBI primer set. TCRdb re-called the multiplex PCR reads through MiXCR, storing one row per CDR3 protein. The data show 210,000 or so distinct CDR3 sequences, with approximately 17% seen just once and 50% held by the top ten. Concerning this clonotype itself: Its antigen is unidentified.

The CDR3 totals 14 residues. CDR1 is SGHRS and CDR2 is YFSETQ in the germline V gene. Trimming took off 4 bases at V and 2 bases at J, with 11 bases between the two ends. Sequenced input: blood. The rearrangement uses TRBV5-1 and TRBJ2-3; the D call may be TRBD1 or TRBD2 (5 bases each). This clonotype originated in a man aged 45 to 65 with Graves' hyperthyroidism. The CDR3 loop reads CASSTGDVTDTQYF. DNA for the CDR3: TGCGCCAGCAGCACCGGGGACGTCACAGATACGCAGTATTTT.